Listed below are T cell receptor beta chains from one sample, sequenced in a study of PD-1 blockade in classical Hodgkin lymphoma. Repertoires were generated with immunoSEQ multiplex PCR, while TCRdb's copy carries only in-frame clones and drops some. The top ten hold 0.41% of the sample, which has tens of thousands of clones, roughly nine tenths seen once. Sequences were obtained from CD4+ T cells from blood. These receptors were taken from a human donor with classical Hodgkin lymphoma. CDR3s include the opening cysteine and the closing phenylalanine or tryptophan. The D gene is left open where the match is weak.

j_call: TRBJ2-1
v_call: TRBV2
d_call: TRBD1
cdr3_nt: TGTGCCAGCAGGCCGGGACAGGCCTACAATGAGCAGTTCTTC
cdr3_aa: CASRPGQAYNEQFF

j_call: TRBJ2-1
v_call: TRBV29-1
d_call: .
cdr3_nt: TGCAGCCCCGTCTCGCCGTACAATGAGCAGTTCTTC
cdr3_aa: CSPVSPYNEQFF

j_call: TRBJ1-5
v_call: TRBV30
d_call: TRBD1
cdr3_nt: TGTGCCTGGAGTGAATCTATCGACAGGGGGCACCAGCCCCAGCATTTT
cdr3_aa: CAWSESIDRGHQPQHF

j_call: TRBJ2-1
v_call: TRBV28
d_call: TRBD2
cdr3_nt: TGTGCCAGCAGTTTATCCGGGGGGTCCTACAATGAGCAGTTCTTC
cdr3_aa: CASSLSGGSYNEQFF

j_call: TRBJ1-5
v_call: TRBV19
d_call: .
cdr3_nt: TGTGCCACCACGGACGGGCCTCGAAATCAGCCCCAGCATTTT
cdr3_aa: CATTDGPRNQPQHF

j_call: TRBJ1-1
v_call: TRBV5-1
d_call: TRBD1
cdr3_nt: TGCGCCAGCAGCTTGGAGGGGACAGGGGGCTGGACTGAAGCTTTCTTT
cdr3_aa: CASSLEGTGGWTEAFF

j_call: TRBJ2-1
v_call: TRBV7-9
d_call: .
cdr3_nt: TGTGCCAGCAGCGTCCCGGTGGGTAGCGCAAACGCCTACAATGAGCAGTTCTTC
cdr3_aa: CASSVPVGSANAYNEQFF

j_call: TRBJ2-5
v_call: TRBV5-1
d_call: .
cdr3_nt: TGCGCCAGCAGCTTGGCCACAGGACCCCGAGAGACCCAGTACTTC
cdr3_aa: CASSLATGPRETQYF

j_call: TRBJ2-5
v_call: TRBV30
d_call: TRBD2
cdr3_nt: TGTGCCTGGAGCCCGGGGACTAGCGGGAGCGAGACCCAGTACTTC
cdr3_aa: CAWSPGTSGSETQYF

j_call: TRBJ2-7
v_call: TRBV6-5
d_call: .
cdr3_nt: TGTGCCACCATAAGGGGGGGCGGTGGCGAGCAGTACTTC
cdr3_aa: CATIRGGGGEQYF